This record covers a single T cell receptor (beta chain). TCRdb reprocessed the RT-PCR reads via MiXCR and lists one record per CDR3 protein. The data show 150,000 to 200,000 distinct CDR3 sequences, about 32% seen once. Germline V gene lookup returns CDR1 SGHDT and CDR2 YYEEEE. This CDR3 is built from 12 residues. V was cut by 2 bases and J by 6 bases, with 6 bases left in between. This entry is derived from a study of patients and donors after allogeneic stem cell transplantation. V usage is TRBV5-6 and J usage is TRBJ2-1; D perhaps matches TRBD1 (5 bases). This clonotype was obtained from a human donor who was either an allogeneic HSCT recipient or a stem cell or donor lymphocyte infusion donor (not recorded which). It is not recorded whose cells these are; they may come from a transplant donor. The material sequenced was blood, either unsorted or a sorted T cell fraction (not recorded which). The CDR3: CASSFRANEQFF. CDR3 nucleotide sequence: TGTGCCAGCAGCTTCAGGGCCAATGAGCAGTTCTTC.